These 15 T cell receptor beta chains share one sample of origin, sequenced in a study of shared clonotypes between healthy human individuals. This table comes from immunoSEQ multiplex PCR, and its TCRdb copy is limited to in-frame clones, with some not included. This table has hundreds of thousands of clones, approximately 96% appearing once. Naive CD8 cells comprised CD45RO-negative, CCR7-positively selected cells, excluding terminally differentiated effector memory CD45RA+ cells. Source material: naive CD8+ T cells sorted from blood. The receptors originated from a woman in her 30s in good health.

CDR3 protein: CSVLSGVSYEQYF. The DNA of the CDR3 is TGCAGCGTCTTAAGCGGAGTTTCCTACGAGCAGTACTTC. The rearrangement joins TRBV29-1 to TRBJ2-7; D is perhaps TRBD2 (5 bases). Germline CDR1 and CDR2: SQVTM and ANQGSEA. V lost 6 bases and J lost 1, with 13 bases in between. The CDR3 consists of 13 residues.

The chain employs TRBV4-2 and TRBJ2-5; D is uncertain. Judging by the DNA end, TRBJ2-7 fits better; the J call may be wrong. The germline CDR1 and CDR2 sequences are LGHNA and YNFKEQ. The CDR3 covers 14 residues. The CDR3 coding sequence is TGTGCCAGCAGCCAAGATTTGGGTACCTACGAGCAGTACTTC. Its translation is CASSQDLGTYEQYF.

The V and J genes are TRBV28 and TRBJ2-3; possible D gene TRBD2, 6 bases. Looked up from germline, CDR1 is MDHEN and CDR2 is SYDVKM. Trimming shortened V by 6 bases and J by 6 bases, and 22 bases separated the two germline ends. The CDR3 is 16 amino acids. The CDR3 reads CASSPSGVAPIDTQYF. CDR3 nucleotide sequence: TGTGCCAGCAGCCCTTCGGGGGTAGCGCCGATTGATACGCAGTATTTT.

The CDR3 DNA sequence: TGCAGCGCCGTGACAGGGATCGGGTACGAGCAGTACTTC. Protein: CSAVTGIGYEQYF. The chain recombines TRBV29-1 with TRBJ2-5, with 7 bases matching TRBD1. The J call may be wrong; the DNA end is better matched by TRBJ2-7. Per germline, CDR1 SQVTM and CDR2 ANQGSEA. The CDR3 covers 13 residues.

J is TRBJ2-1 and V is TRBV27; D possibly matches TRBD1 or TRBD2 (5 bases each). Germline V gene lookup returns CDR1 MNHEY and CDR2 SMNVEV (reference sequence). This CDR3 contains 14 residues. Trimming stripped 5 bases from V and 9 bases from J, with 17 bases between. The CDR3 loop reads CASSGTTTQSEQFF. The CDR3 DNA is TGTGCCAGCAGTGGGACCACAACTCAGAGTGAGCAGTTCTTC.

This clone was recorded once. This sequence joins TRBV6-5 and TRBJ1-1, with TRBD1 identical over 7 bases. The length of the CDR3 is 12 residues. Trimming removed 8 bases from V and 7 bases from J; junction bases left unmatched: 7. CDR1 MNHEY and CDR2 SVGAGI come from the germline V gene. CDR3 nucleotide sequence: TGTGCCAGCGTCCGAGGGGGCGGTGAAGCTTTCTTT. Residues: CASVRGGGEAFF.

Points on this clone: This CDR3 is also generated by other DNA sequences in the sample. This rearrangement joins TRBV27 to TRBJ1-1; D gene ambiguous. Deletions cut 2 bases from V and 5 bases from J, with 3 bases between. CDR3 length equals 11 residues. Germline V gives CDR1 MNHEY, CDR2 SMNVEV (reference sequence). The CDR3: CASSLGTEAFF. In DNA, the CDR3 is TGTGCCAGCAGTTTAGGTACTGAAGCTTTCTTT.

The CDR3 DNA follows: TGTGCCAGCACCGCTCGAGGCGGGAAGGGCTCCTACGAGCAGTACTTC. Protein sequence: CASTARGGKGSYEQYF. The rearrangement joins TRBV27 to TRBJ2-7, with D possibly matching TRBD2 (6 bases). Trimming removed 7 bases from V and 0 bases from J, with 19 bases in between. In germline, CDR1 is MNHEY, CDR2 SMNVEV (reference sequence). This CDR3 region has 16 residues.

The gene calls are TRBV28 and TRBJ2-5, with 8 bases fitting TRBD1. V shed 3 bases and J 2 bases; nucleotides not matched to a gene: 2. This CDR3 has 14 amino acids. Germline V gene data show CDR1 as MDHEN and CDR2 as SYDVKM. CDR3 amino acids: CASSLYRGQETQYF. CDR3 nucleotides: TGTGCCAGCAGTTTGTACAGGGGGCAAGAGACCCAGTACTTC.

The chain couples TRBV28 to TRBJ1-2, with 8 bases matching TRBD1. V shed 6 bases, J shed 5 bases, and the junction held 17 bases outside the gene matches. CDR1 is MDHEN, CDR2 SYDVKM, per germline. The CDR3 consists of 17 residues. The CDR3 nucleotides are TGTGCCAGCAGCCCTACGTGGTATAGGACAGGGCAATATGGCTACACCTTC. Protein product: CASSPTWYRTGQYGYTF.

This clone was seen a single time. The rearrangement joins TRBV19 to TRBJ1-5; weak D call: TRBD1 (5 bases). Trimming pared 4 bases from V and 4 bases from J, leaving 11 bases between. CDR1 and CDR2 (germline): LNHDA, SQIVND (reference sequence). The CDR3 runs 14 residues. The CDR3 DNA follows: TGTGCCAGTAGTAGAAGCCCAGGGAATCAGCCCCAGCATTTT. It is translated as CASSRSPGNQPQHF.

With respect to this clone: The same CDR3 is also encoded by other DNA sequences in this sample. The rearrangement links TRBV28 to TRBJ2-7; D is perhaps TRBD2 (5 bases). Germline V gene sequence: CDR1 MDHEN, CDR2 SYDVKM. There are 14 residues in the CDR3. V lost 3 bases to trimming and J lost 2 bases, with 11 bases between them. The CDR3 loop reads CASSLTGGTYEQYF. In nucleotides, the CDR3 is TGTGCCAGCAGTTTGACTGGAGGTACCTACGAGCAGTACTTC.

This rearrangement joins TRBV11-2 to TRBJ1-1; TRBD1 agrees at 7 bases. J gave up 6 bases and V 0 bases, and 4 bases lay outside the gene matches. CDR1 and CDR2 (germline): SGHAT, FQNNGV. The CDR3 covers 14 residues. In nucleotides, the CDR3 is TGTGCCAGCAGCTTAGATCGACAGGGCTCTGAAGCTTTCTTT. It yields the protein CASSLDRQGSEAFF.

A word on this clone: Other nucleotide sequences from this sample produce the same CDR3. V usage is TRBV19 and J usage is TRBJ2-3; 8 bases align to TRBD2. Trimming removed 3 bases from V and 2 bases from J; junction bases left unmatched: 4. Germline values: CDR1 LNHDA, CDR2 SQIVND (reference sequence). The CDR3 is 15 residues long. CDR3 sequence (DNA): TGTGCCAGTAGTATCTTAGCGGGGAACACAGATACGCAGTATTTT. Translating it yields CASSILAGNTDTQYF.

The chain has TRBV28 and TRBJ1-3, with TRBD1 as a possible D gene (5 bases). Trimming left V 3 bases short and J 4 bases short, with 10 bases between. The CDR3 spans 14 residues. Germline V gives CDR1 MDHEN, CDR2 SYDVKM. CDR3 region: CASSFQGEGNTIYF. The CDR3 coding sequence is TGTGCCAGCAGTTTCCAGGGTGAAGGAAACACCATATATTTT.